This record covers a single TCR beta chain. This clonotype was counted ten times or more. Its binding antigen is unknown. The input lacks base qualities; no much larger clone sits a single base away. From the germline V gene, CDR1 is MNHNS and CDR2 is SASEGT. Trimming leaves V shorter by 6 bases and J shorter by 5 bases, with the junction holding 7 bases beyond the gene matches. From cysteine to phenylalanine, the CDR3 is 14 amino acids long. The retained sequence is limited to the CDR3, 42 bases, with the frame set at the first base. The record originates from a study of T cells in Graves' hyperthyroidism and ophthalmopathy (dated by TCRdb to about 2019). In terms of the full investigation: Peripheral blood samples were taken at the time of initial diagnosis, prior to any treatment. The paper describes TCR Vbeta CDR3 sequencing of around 130 peripheral blood samples, made up of about 40 ophthalmopathy patients, around 78 hyperthyroidism patients and 17 progressor patients. Prospective prediction of ophthalmopathy was tested in an independent validation cohort consisting of 18 to 20 hyperthyroidism patients and around 16 patients who later progressed to ophthalmopathy. To identify distinguishing TCR V-J signatures, a discovery cohort of around 100 patients was used, comprising some 45 with Graves' ophthalmopathy and about 59 with stable Graves' hyperthyroidism. Once sampling was done, hyperthyroidism patients were given methimazole at a starting dose of 30 mg daily, whereas ophthalmopathy patients were given high-dose intravenous methylprednisolone. In roughly six Graves' hyperthyroidism patients, the study also compared T-cell repertoires from thyroid tissue with T-cell repertoires from blood. The 95 to 100 discovery patients were randomly divided into training and test sets at a 7:3 ratio. Findings and caveats that apply to the study as a whole: In validation, the model predicted progression to ophthalmopathy with approximately 69% sensitivity and 72% to 85% specificity, a median of roughly seven months before onset. Most expanded thyroid clonotypes (frequency above 0.001) were also detected in blood, a finding suggesting that blood repertoires may reflect thyroid immune responses. Ophthalmopathy was separated from stable hyperthyroidism by a 13 V-J signature model, with about 86% sensitivity and approximately 81% specificity obtained in cross-validation and 80%/75% obtained in testing. No statistical method was used to set the sample size in advance, and investigators knew the group allocation.

The TCR beta CDR3 regions were amplified from the RNA transcripts. The first round of RT-PCR for the TCR CDR3 was performed with the HTBI primer set and the Qiagen OneStep RT-PCR kit. Libraries were constructed in a second round of multiplex PCR, after which size selection and purification were performed. Sequencing of the libraries was done on an Illumina HiSeq2000 using paired-end 100 bp reads. As for the authors' bioinformatics: Raw data were processed with SOAPnuke, discarding reads with adapters, uncalled bases, mean Phred below 15, or no exact constant-primer or identifier match. High-quality paired reads were merged using COPE v1.2.5, and each unique nucleotide sequence was defined as a clonotype. MiTCR v1.1 was used to align clonotypes to the IMGT TRBV, TRBD and TRBJ reference segments. The analysis included only V-J combinations with a frequency above 0.0001, which together covered 99% to 99.2% of the repertoires. The TCS score was defined as F50 (clonal expansion) divided by E x V (chaos), with BLOSUM62-based TCRdist calculated between CDR3 peptides within each V-J. Welch's t-statistics and random forest reduced around 520 V-J features to about 12, which were used in a naive Bayes classifier (R e1071). The similarity between thyroid and blood repertoires was quantified using the Morisita-Horn index. TCRdb reprocessing: public reads trimmed at Q25 with fastp, clones called with MiXCR, in-frame beta chains kept. CDR3 protein duplicates are merged, each entry listing the most common genes and DNA. These V and J calls are TCRdb output, not the study's own analysis. This sample has about 610,000 distinct CDR3 sequences in its table, and 14% to 15% of those were observed once. The ten largest clonotypes hold 3.5% to 4.5% of the sample.

Ophthalmopathy patients had moderately to severely active disease, with a Clinical Activity Score of 3 or more, a NOSPECS grade of 4 or more, and a disease duration of less than 3 months. The study excluded patients with uncontrolled infections, other autoimmune diseases, pregnancy or lactation. Clinical symptoms, serum thyroxine and TRAb, thyroid ultrasound, and orbital computed tomography formed the basis for the diagnoses. PBMCs were separated from roughly 10 ml of fresh peripheral blood using Ficoll-Paque density gradient centrifugation. Total RNA was extracted with Trizol reagent, and quality was checked on an Agilent 2100 Bioanalyzer.

The chain uses TRBV6-1 and TRBJ2-7, with 10 bases aligning to TRBD2. This sequence originates from a woman between 35 and 50 years old with Graves' ophthalmopathy. The sample comprised blood. DNA sequence: TGTGCCAGCAGCCTAGCGGGAGCGACAGACGAGCAGTACTTC. This yields the protein CASSLAGATDEQYF.